These 11 T cell receptor beta chains originate from one sample sequenced in a study of CD8+ T cells in alopecia areata. Described treatment: oral pan-JAK inhibitor, 5-10 mg twice daily. cDNA serving as the sequencing template came from extracted, reverse transcribed RNA. Some clones are missing from TCRdb's copy, which holds only in-frame ones; the method was immunoSEQ multiplex PCR. The data show 120,000 or so clones, over 55% seen once. The sample in question was CD4+ T cells sorted from blood, obtained at week 4, from a patient treated with tofacitinib. The receptors shown here come from a human donor with alopecia areata.

The gene calls are TRBV25-1 and TRBJ2-5; a weak D match, TRBD2 (5 bases). Germline CDR1 reads MGHDK; CDR2 reads SYGVNS. Trimming stripped 6 bases from V and 1 base from J, with 12 bases between. CDR3 length equals 14 residues. The CDR3 DNA sequence: TGTGCCAGCAGCCCTCGGGGTCGCCAAGAGACCCAGTACTTC. Residues: CASSPRGRQETQYF.

The sample holds a few counts of this clone. The chain uses TRBV15 and TRBJ1-1; TRBD1 matches 7 bases. Per germline, CDR1 LNHNV and CDR2 YYDKDF (reference sequence). This CDR3 is 16 amino acids long. The J segment lost 7 bases and the V segment lost 0 bases, leaving 11 bases of the junction unmatched. CDR3 in DNA: TGTGCCACCAGCAGAGAATGGGCAGGGGGGTCAGGTGAAGCTTTCTTT. The encoded protein is CATSREWAGGSGEAFF.

This clone appeared a single time. The rearrangement joins TRBV20-1 to TRBJ2-5; D unclear. CDR3 length: 11 amino acids. Trimming pared 3 bases from V and 7 bases from J, leaving 9 bases between. Germline V gene sequence: CDR1 DFQATT, CDR2 SNEGSKA (reference sequence). CDR3 nucleotides: TGCAGTGCTAGCCCAGCAGGGACCCAGTACTTC. Translated: CSASPAGTQYF.

This clone has a count of ten or more. This chain links TRBV16 with TRBJ1-2; maybe TRBD1 (5 bases). V lost 1 base to trimming and J lost 5 bases, with 8 bases between them. From germline, CDR1 is KGHSY and CDR2 FQNENV. The CDR3 is 13 amino acids. CDR3 coding DNA: TGTGCCAGCAGCCAATTTGGGGGTTATGGCTACACCTTC. Residues: CASSQFGGYGYTF. The full variable domain, with the rest looked up from reference TRBV16 and TRBJ1-2, is GEEVAQTPKHLVRGEGQKAKLYCAPIKGHSYVFWYQQVLKNEFKFLISFQNENVFDETGMPKERFSAKCLPNSPCSLEIQATKLEDSAVYFCASSQFGGYGYTFGSGTRLTVV.

The rearrangement uses TRBV5-1 and TRBJ2-5; 8 nucleotides align to TRBD1. J was trimmed by 4 bases and V by 4 bases; bases with no gene match: 6. The length of the CDR3 is 14 residues. The germline gives CDR1 SGHRS, CDR2 YFSETQ. In nucleotides, the CDR3 is TGCGCCAGCAGCGCAACAGGGGGAGGAGAGACCCAGTACTTC. Amino acid sequence: CASSATGGGETQYF. Supplemented by reference TRBV5-1 and TRBJ2-5, the full variable domain reads KAGVTQTPRYLIKTRGQQVTLSCSPISGHRSVSWYQQTPGQGLQFLFEYFSETQRNKGNFPGRFSGRQFSNSRSEMNVSTLELGDSALYLCASSATGGGETQYFGPGTRLLVL.

The chain employs TRBV18 and TRBJ2-3; D is tentatively TRBD1 or TRBD2 (5 bases each). The CDR3 runs to 17 residues. Germline V lookup: CDR1 KGHSH, CDR2 LQKENI. The ends were cut back, 0 bases at V and 0 bases at J, with 13 bases in the middle. The CDR3: CASSPPRGGSSTDTQYF. The CDR3 DNA sequence: TGTGCCAGCTCACCACCCCGGGGCGGATCTAGCACAGATACGCAGTATTTT.

The rearrangement joins TRBV5-6 to TRBJ2-2, with D possibly being TRBD2 (5 bases). Trimming removed 4 bases from V and 5 bases from J, with 9 bases in between. The CDR3 length is 13 residues. Germline V gene sequence: CDR1 SGHDT, CDR2 YYEEEE. This CDR3 is CASSHRRTGELFF. In DNA, the CDR3 is TGTGCCAGCAGCCACCGGAGGACCGGGGAGCTGTTTTTT. Using reference TRBV5-6 and TRBJ2-2 for the parts outside the CDR3, the full variable domain is DAGVTQSPTHLIKTRGQQVTLRCSPKSGHDTVSWYQQALGQGPQFIFQYYEEEERQRGNFPDRFSGHQFPNYSSELNVNALLLGDSALYLCASSHRRTGELFFGEGSRLTVL.

The chain is built from TRBV30 and TRBJ2-1, with a possible D match to TRBD2 (6 bases). CDR1 GTSNPN and CDR2 SVGIG come from the germline V gene (reference sequence). This CDR3 has 14 amino acids. Trimming left V 2 bases short and J 2 bases short, with 10 bases between. The CDR3 DNA sequence: TGTGCCTGGAGTCGTGCGGGGACCTACAATGAGCAGTTCTTC. Residues: CAWSRAGTYNEQFF.

The chain is built from TRBV21-1 and TRBJ1-4. TRBV21-1 is reported as a pseudogene. CDR3 length equals 13 residues. CDR3: CASSKAGREKLFF. CDR3 nucleotide sequence: TGTGCCAGCAGCAAAGCGGGTAGGGAAAAACTGTTTTTT.

The sample holds a few counts of this clone. Written as DNA, the CDR3 is TGTGCCAGCAGCGCCGACCAAGAGACCCAGTACTTC. Its protein product is CASSADQETQYF. The chain has TRBV7-3 and TRBJ2-5; D remains ambiguous. Germline V gives CDR1 SGHTA, CDR2 FQGTGA. The CDR3 length is 12 residues. The ends were cut back, 5 bases at V and 0 bases at J, with 4 bases in the middle.

This clone was counted between two and nine times. The V call is TRBV30, the J call TRBJ2-1, with a weak D call TRBD2 (6 bases). Germline V gives CDR1 GTSNPN, CDR2 SVGIG (reference sequence). V lost 3 bases and J 6 bases, leaving 21 bases between the germline ends. The CDR3 has 16 residues. The DNA of the CDR3 is TGTGCCTGGAGCAACCCGGGACTCCCGGCTGCCAATGAGCAGTTCTTC. Protein sequence: CAWSNPGLPAANEQFF.